This T cell receptor (beta chain) was captured in a study of T cells after yellow fever vaccination. A universal primer site and UMIs were added as TCR cDNA was made by 5'RACE template switching. TCRdb itself ran the 5' RACE reads through MiXCR, one entry per CDR3 protein. The sample lists a few hundred thousand distinct CDR3 sequences, 6.8% occurring once. Unmatched junction bases numbered 5, after V lost 6 bases and J lost 3 bases. This CDR3 spans 15 amino acids. The sample holds a few counts of this clonotype. What it binds is not known. Study-wide results and limits: A weaker secondary response peaked on day 5, the primary on day 15. Overlap between CD4 and CD8 compartments was detected for a small share of clonotypes. Clones from primary vaccination mostly reappeared after the booster (approximately 95% CD4, approximately 88% CD8).

This rearrangement joins TRBV12-3 or TRBV12-4 to TRBJ2-5, with 12 bases that match TRBD1. The input for sequencing was PBMCs, taken about 49 days after the first yellow fever vaccination. The TCR was taken from a man between 18 and 29 years old who received the YFV17D yellow fever vaccine. The CDR3 reads CASSWDRGLEETQYF. The CDR3 DNA sequence: TGTGCCAGCAGCTGGGACAGGGGGCTAGAAGAGACCCAGTACTTC.